A few counts support the clone carrying this T cell receptor (beta chain). These data originate in a study of early T cells in non-severe SARS-CoV-2 infection. Molecules of cDNA were individually given unique molecular identifiers that were attached to them. TCRdb redid the calling of the 5' RACE reads with MiXCR, one entry per CDR3 protein. The repertoire holds tens of thousands of distinct CDR3 sequences, with around 10% as singletons. The sequencing here drew on whole blood, taken at baseline. The TCR originated in an adult who was a healthcare worker with PCR-confirmed SARS-CoV-2 infection or an uninfected control (not recorded which).

This CDR3 reads CASSEDGLGGYTF. Written as DNA, the CDR3 is TGCGCCAGCAGCGAGGACGGCCTGGGTGGCTACACCTTC. V and J are TRBV5-1 and TRBJ1-2, with D unresolved. This CDR3 comprises 13 residues. Trimming pared 4 bases from V and 7 bases from J, leaving 14 bases between. Per germline, CDR1 SGHRS and CDR2 YFSETQ.